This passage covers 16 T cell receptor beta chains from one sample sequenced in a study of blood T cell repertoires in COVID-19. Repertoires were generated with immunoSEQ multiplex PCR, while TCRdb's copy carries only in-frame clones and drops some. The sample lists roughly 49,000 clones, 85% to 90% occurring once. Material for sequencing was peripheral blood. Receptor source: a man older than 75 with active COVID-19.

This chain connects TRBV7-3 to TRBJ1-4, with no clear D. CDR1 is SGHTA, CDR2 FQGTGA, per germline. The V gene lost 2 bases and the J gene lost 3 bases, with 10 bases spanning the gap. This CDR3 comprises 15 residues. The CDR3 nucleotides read TGTGCCAGCAGCTTATCCTCGGGGTCTAATGAAAAACTGTTTTTT. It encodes CASSLSSGSNEKLFF.

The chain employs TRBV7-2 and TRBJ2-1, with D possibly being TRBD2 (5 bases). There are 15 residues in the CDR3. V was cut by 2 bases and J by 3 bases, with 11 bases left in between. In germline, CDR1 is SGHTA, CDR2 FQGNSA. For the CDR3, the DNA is TGTGCCAGCAGCTTATCATCTAGCAGCTACAATGAGCAGTTCTTC. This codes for CASSLSSSSYNEQFF. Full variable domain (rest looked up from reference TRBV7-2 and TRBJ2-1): GAGVSQSPSNKVTEKGKDVELRCDPISGHTALYWYRQSLGQGLEFLIYFQGNSAPDKSGLPSDRFSAERTGGSVSTLTIQRTQQEDSAVYLCASSLSSSSYNEQFFGPGTRLTVL.

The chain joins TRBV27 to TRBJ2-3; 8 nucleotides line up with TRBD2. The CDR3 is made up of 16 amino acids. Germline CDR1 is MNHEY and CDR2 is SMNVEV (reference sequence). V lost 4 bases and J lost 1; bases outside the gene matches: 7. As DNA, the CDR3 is TGTGCCAGCAGTTCCCCTAGCGGGCAAGGCACAGATACGCAGTATTTT. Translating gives CASSSPSGQGTDTQYF.

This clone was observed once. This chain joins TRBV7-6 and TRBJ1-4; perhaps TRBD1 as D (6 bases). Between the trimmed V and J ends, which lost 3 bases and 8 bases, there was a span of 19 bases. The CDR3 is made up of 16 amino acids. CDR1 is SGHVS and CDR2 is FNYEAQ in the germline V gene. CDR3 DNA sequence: TGTGCCAGCAGCTTGTGGGGGACAACTACGGAAGAAAAACTGTTTTTT. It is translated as CASSLWGTTTEEKLFF.

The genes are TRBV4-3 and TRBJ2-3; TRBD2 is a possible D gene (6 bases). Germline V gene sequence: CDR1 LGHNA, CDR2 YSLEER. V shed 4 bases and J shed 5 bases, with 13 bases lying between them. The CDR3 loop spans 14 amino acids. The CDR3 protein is CASSRSGLIDTQYF. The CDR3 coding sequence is TGCGCCAGCAGCCGCTCGGGACTGATAGATACGCAGTATTTT.

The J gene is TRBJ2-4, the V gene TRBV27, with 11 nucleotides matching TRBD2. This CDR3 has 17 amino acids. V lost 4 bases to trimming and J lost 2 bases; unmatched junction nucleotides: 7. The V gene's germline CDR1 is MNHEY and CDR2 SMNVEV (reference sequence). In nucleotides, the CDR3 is TGTGCCAGCAGTTCGCCCTTAGCGGGAGGGCCCAAAAACATTCAGTACTTC. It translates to CASSSPLAGGPKNIQYF.

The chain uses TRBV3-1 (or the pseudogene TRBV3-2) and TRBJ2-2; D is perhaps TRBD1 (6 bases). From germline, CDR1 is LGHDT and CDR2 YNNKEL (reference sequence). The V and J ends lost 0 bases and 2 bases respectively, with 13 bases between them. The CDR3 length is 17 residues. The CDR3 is CASSQDVGTINTGELFF. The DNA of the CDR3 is TGTGCCAGCAGCCAAGATGTCGGGACAATAAACACCGGGGAGCTGTTTTTT.

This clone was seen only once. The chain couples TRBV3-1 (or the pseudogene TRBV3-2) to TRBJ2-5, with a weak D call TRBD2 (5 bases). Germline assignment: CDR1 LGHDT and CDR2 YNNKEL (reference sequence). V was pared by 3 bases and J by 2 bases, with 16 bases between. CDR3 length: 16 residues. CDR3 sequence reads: CASSQNLNGGQETQYF. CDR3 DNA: TGTGCCAGCAGCCAGAACCTAAATGGCGGGCAAGAGACCCAGTACTTC.

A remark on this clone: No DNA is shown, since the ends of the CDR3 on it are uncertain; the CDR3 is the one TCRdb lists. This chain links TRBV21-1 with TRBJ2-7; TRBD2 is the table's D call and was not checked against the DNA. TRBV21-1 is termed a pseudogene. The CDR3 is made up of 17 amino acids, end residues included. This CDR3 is CASSKGKWAGGSYEQYF.

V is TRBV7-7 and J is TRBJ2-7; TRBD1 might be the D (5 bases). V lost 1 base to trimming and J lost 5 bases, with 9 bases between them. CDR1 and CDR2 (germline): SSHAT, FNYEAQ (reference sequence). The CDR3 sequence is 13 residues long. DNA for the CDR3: TGTGCCAGCAGCTTAGTCATAGGGGACGAGCAGTACTTC. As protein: CASSLVIGDEQYF. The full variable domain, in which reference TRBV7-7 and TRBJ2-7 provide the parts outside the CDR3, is GAGVSQSPRYKVTKRGQDVTLRCDPISSHATLYWYQQALGQGPEFLTYFNYEAQPDKSGLPSDRFSAERPEGSISTLTIQRTEQRDSAMYRCASSLVIGDEQYFGPGTRLTVT.

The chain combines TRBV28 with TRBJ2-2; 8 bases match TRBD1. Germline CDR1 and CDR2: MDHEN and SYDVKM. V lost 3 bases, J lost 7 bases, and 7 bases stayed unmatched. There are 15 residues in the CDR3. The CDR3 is CASSFVGQGGGELFF. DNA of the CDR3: TGTGCCAGCAGTTTCGTCGGACAGGGCGGCGGGGAGCTGTTTTTT. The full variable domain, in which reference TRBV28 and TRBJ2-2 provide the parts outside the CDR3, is DVKVTQSSRYLVKRTGEKVFLECVQDMDHENMFWYRQDPGLGLRLIYFSYDVKMKEKGDIPEGYSVSREKKERFSLILESASTNQTSMYLCASSFVGQGGGELFFGEGSRLTVL.

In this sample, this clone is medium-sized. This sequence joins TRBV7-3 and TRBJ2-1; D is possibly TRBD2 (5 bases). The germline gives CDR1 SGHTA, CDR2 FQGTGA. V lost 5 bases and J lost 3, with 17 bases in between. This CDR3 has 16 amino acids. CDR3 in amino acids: CASSPTRENSYNEQFF. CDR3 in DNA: TGTGCCAGCAGCCCGACTCGGGAAAATAGCTACAATGAGCAGTTCTTC. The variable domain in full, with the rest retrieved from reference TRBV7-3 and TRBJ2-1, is GAGVSQTPSNKVTEKGKYVELRCDPISGHTALYWYRQSLGQGPEFLIYFQGTGAADDSGLPNDRFFAVRPEGSVSTLKIQRTERGDSAVYLCASSPTRENSYNEQFFGPGTRLTVL.

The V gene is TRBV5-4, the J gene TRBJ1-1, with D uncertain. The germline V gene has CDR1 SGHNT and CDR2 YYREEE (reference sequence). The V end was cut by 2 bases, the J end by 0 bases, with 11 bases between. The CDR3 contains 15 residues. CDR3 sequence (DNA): TGTGCCAGCAGCTTATCGTCGGGTCTGAACACTGAAGCTTTCTTT. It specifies CASSLSSGLNTEAFF.

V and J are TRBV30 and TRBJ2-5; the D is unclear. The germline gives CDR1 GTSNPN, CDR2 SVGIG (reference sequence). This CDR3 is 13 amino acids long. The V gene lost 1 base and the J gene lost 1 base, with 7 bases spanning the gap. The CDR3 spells CAWSALVQETQYF. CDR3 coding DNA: TGTGCCTGGAGTGCGCTAGTCCAAGAGACCCAGTACTTC.

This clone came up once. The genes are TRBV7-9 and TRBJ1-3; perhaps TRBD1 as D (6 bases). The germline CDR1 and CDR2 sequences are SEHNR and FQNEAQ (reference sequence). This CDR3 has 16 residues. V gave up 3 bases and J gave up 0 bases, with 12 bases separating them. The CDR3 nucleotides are TGTGCCAGCAGCTTCCGGACAGCCGGCTCTGGAAACACCATATATTTT. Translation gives CASSFRTAGSGNTIYF.

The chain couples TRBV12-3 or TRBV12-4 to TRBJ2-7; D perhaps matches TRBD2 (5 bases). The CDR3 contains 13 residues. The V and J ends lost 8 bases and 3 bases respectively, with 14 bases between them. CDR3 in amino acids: CASSFTSGYEQYF. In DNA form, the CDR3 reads TGTGCCAGCTCCTTTACGAGCGGCTACGAGCAGTACTTC.